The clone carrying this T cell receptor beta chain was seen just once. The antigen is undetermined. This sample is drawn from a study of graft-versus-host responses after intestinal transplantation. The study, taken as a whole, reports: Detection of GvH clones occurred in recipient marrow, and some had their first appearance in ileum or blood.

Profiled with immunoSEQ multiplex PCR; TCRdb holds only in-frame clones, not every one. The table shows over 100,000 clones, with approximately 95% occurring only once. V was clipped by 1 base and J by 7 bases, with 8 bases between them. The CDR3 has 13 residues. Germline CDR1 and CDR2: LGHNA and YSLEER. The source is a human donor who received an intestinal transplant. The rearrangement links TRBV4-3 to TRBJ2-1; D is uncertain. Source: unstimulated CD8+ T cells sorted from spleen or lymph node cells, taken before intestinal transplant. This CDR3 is CASSQGSNNEQFF. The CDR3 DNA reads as TGCGCCAGCAGCCAAGGTAGTAATAATGAGCAGTTCTTC.